This T cell receptor beta chain was identified during a study of blood T cell repertoires in COVID-19. On the study more broadly: Spain, Italy and the United States supplied samples that represented acute and convalescent COVID-19. Sources were T cells, B-cell-depleted T cells, or PBMCs; the material itself was cDNA or gDNA.

The authors' processing: Nucleated cell number was recorded as an estimate derived from reference gene primer amplification. Sequencing used immunoSEQ multiplex PCR; TCRdb keeps in-frame clones, though not all of them. That table gives V, J and clone size, and the DNA gave D and trimming. The sample lists about 87,000 clones, approximately 85% occurring once. V shed 8 bases, J shed 5 bases, and the junction held 8 bases outside the gene matches. The CDR3 totals 14 residues. The germline V gene has CDR1 SQVTM and CDR2 ANQGSEA. The source of this sequence is a human donor in a cohort sampled during active COVID-19. The chain recombines TRBV29-1 with TRBJ2-5; TRBD2 aligns across 13 bases. Sequencing input: peripheral blood. The CDR3 DNA reads as TGCAGCATATGGACTAGCGGGGGAGTGGAGACCCAGTACTTC. It codes for CSIWTSGGVETQYF.